This T cell receptor (beta chain) is drawn from a study of shared clonotypes between healthy human individuals. TCRdb's copy holds only in-frame clones and misses some; the assay was immunoSEQ multiplex PCR. This table holds 2 million to 2.5 million clones, roughly 90% found once. The CDR3 contains 17 residues. Germline CDR1 is SGHVS and CDR2 is FNYEAQ. With V trimmed by 4 bases and J by 2 bases, 9 bases remained unmatched. The source is a man aged 18 to 35 in good health. Some clones in this sample may be carry-over from other donors' samples. The sample consisted of naive CD4+ T cells from PBMCs. Subset defined: CD45RA+ positively selected. The chain joins TRBV7-6 to TRBJ2-1, with 9 bases matching TRBD2. CDR3 nucleotides: TGTGCCAGCAGCTCCGAACGAATAGCGGGGGCCTACAATGAGCAGTTCTTC. It specifies CASSSERIAGAYNEQFF.